This T cell receptor (beta chain) came from a study of CXCR3-negative and CXCR3-positive naive CD8 T cells. Background on the study: With about 1.5 +/- 0.3 million reads per library, the TRB reads numbered around 140 million in total.

TRB cDNA libraries were made by UMI-labeled 5' RACE. From its re-call of the 5' RACE reads, TCRdb lists each CDR3 protein once, without DNA. Here the sample table reports 45,000 to 55,000 distinct CDR3 sequences. The CDR3 contains 12 residues. CDR1 is SGHTA and CDR2 is FQGNSA in the germline V gene. Study-wide points: For memory CD8+ cells diversity was much lower, but both naive subsets had comparably high diversity. Naive subsets had comparable surface CD5; TCR strength was inferred from TRB CDR3 properties.

Concerning this clonotype itself: Antigen specificity is unknown.

Triplicate sorts, a few hundred thousand cells apiece, were made for each CD8+ T cell subset. This receptor was obtained from a human donor in good health. Some clones in this sample may be carry-over from other donors' samples. The chain recombines TRBV7-2 with TRBJ1-1; the TCRdb D gene call, TRBD1, has no DNA to confirm it. The sample comprised memory CD8+ T cells from blood. The CDR3 sequence: CASSPGYTEAFF.